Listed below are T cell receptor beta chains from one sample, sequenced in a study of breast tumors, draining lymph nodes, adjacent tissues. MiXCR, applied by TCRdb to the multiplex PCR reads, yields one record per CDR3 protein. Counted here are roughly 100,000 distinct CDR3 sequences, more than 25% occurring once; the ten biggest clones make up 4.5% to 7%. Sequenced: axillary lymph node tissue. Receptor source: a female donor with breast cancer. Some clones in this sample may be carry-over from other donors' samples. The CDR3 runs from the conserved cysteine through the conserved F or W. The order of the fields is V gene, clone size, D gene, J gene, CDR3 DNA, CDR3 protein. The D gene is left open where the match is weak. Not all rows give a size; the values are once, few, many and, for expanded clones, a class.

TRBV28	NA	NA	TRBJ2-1	TGTGCCAGCAGTTTGCCAGGGCAGGGCGAGCAGTTCTTC	CASSLPGQGEQFF
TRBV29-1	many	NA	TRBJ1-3	TGCAGCGTTCGGGTTGAGGACACCATATATTTT	CSVRVEDTIYF
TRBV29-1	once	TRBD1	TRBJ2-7	TGCAGCGTGGGACAGGGCAGATGGTACGAGCAGTACTTC	CSVGQGRWYEQYF
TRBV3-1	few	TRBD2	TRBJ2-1	TGTGCCAGCAGCCAAGGGATTAAGCGGGGGGGCCTCAACAATGAGCAGTTCTTC	CASSQGIKRGGLNNEQFF
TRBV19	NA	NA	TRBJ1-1	TGTGCCAGTGGGGGGTATGGCACTGAAGCTTTCTTT	CASGGYGTEAFF
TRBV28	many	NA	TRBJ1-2	TGTGCCAGCAGTTTAGCCGGGAACTATGGCTACACCTTC	CASSLAGNYGYTF
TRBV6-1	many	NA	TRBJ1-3	TGTGCCAGCAGTTACAGGGTCTCTGGAAACACCATATATTTT	CASSYRVSGNTIYF
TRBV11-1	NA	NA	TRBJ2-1	TGTGCCAGCAGCTTATTAGGGGTCCACAATGAGCAGTTCTTC	CASSLLGVHNEQFF
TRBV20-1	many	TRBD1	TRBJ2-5	TGCAGTGCTTCCCGACAGGGGGCGGGAGAGACCCAGTACTTC	CSASRQGAGETQYF
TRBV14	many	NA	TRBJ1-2	TGTGCCAGCAGCCAAGTAGGGCGTAACTATGGCTACACCTTC	CASSQVGRNYGYTF
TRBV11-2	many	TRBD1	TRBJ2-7	TGTGCCAGCAGCAGGACGTCAGGGGGCTACGAGCAGTACTTC	CASSRTSGGYEQYF
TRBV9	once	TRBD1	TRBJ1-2	TGTGCCAGCAGCGTGCCAAGACAGGGCCATAACTATGGCTACACCTTC	CASSVPRQGHNYGYTF
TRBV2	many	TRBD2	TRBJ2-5	TGTGCCAGCACCCGGACTAGCGGGAGATTGGAGACCCAGTACTTC	CASTRTSGRLETQYF
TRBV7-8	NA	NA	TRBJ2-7	TGTGCCAGCAGCGTGGTGGACGAAGCCTACGAGCAGTACTTC	CASSVVDEAYEQYF
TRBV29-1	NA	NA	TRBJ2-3	TGCAGCTTTGGGGGGGGCGGGTACACAGATACGCAGTATTTT	CSFGGGGYTDTQYF
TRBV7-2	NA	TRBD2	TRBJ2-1	TGTGCCGGCAACTTAGGGGGGACTAGCGGGGTAGTTGAGCAGTTCTTC	CAGNLGGTSGVVEQFF
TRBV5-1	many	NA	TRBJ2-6	TGCGCCAGCAGCTTGGTGGGAGGATCCCACTCTGGGGCCAACGTCCTGACTTTC	CASSLVGGSHSGANVLTF
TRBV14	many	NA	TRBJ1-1	TGTGCCAGCAGCCTGATGACCCGTGAGGCTTTCTTT	CASSLMTREAFF
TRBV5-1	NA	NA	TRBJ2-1	TGCGCCAGCAGCTTGGTGGGGACAACGAACACCTTTGGCTCCTACAATGAGCAGTTCTTC	CASSLVGTTNTFGSYNEQFF
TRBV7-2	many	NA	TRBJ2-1	TGTGCCAGCAGGGGCCTGAGCTCCTACAATGAGCAGTTCTTC	CASRGLSSYNEQFF
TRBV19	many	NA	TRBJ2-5	TGTGCCAGTAGTATAGTCGGAAGGGGTGAGACCCAGTACTTC	CASSIVGRGETQYF
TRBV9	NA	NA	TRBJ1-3	TGTGCCAGCAGCGTAGGGGGGGGAAACACCATATATTTT	CASSVGGGNTIYF